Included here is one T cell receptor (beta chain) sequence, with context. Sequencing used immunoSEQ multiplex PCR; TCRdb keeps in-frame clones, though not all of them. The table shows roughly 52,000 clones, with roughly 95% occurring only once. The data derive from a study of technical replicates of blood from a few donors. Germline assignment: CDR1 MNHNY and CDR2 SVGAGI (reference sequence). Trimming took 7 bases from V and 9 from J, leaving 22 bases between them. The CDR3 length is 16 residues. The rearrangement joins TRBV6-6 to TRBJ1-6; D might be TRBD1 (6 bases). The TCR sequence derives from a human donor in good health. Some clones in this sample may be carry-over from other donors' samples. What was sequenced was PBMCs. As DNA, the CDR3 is TGTGCCAGCACCTCAGGGGACCGATTCAGAGGTTCACCCCTCCACTTT. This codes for CASTSGDRFRGSPLHF.